These T cell receptor beta chains were read from a single sample in a study of T cell repertoires in aging, cancer and after chemotherapy. TCRdb reprocessed the multiplex PCR reads via MiXCR and lists one record per CDR3 protein. The data contain some 11,000 distinct CDR3 sequences, around a third of them seen just once; the ten biggest clones take up about a fifth. The sample taken for sequencing was blood. The receptors were sampled from a human donor in good health. The donor label of this sample is uncertain. Each CDR3 is given with its conserved first and last residue. A D gene is named only where the DNA matches it firmly. For some rows the clone size is stated as once, few or many, or as a class when expanded; others skip it.

few | TRBJ1-1 | TRBV5-6 | NA | TGTGCCAGCAGCTCCATACCGGGCGCTGAAGCTTTCTTT | CASSSIPGAEAFF
few | TRBJ2-3 | TRBV6-1 | NA | TGTGCCAGCAGTGAGGGCGGTAAGGCCACGCAGTATTTT | CASSEGGKATQYF
NA | TRBJ1-3 | TRBV6-1 | NA | TGTGCCAGCAGCGTCGCGGGAAATGGAAACACCATATATTTT | CASSVAGNGNTIYF
NA | TRBJ1-3 | TRBV13 | TRBD1 | TGTGCCAGCAGCCCCCGGGACAGGGGGCACGGAAACACCATATATTTT | CASSPRDRGHGNTIYF
NA | TRBJ1-2 | TRBV30 | NA | TGTGCCTGGAGCACGGGGACTTGGACTCTCTCTGGCTACACCTTC | CAWSTGTWTLSGYTF
NA | TRBJ1-4 | TRBV6-2/TRBV6-3 | NA | TGTGCCAGCAGTTGGGGGGGAAAGGATGAAAAACTGTTTTTT | CASSWGGKDEKLFF
NA | TRBJ1-1 | TRBV4-2 | TRBD1 | TGTGCCAGCAGCCAAGGGACCGGGACAGGGGCTCGCGAAGCTTTCTTT | CASSQGTGTGAREAFF
few | TRBJ1-6 | TRBV30 | NA | TGTGCCTGGAGGTCCGGGTCCAATTCACCCCTCCACTTT | CAWRSGSNSPLHF
few | TRBJ2-3 | TRBV5-4 | TRBD1 | TGTGCCAGCAGCTCGGGAGACAGGGGAGCGGGAGATACGCAGTATTTT | CASSSGDRGAGDTQYF
NA | TRBJ2-1 | TRBV20-1 | TRBD2 | TGCAGTGCCCGGACTAGCGGAGGACCCTACAATGAGCAGTTCTTC | CSARTSGGPYNEQFF
NA | TRBJ1-1 | TRBV29-1 | NA | TGCAGCGCCAAAGAGGGCCCGGAAGGCATTGAAGCTTTCTTT | CSAKEGPEGIEAFF
NA | TRBJ1-1 | TRBV10-1 | NA | TGCGCCAGCAGTGAGCAGGTGAACACTGAAGCTTTCTTT | CASSEQVNTEAFF
NA | TRBJ2-3 | TRBV14 | NA | TGTGCCAGCAGCCAAGACTTTCGGAGCGGGTTCACAGATACGCAGTATTTT | CASSQDFRSGFTDTQYF
NA | TRBJ2-3 | TRBV6-2/TRBV6-3 | TRBD2 | TGTGCCAGCAGAGGCCTGGGACTAGCGGACACAGATACGCAGTATTTT | CASRGLGLADTDTQYF
NA | TRBJ2-7 | TRBV24-1 | NA | TGTGCCACCAGTCCCGGACCCCCCTTCTCCCGATACGAGCAGTACTTC | CATSPGPPFSRYEQYF
NA | TRBJ2-7 | TRBV5-1 | NA | TGCGCCAGCAGCTCCACAGGGATCTTCTCCTACGAGCAGTACTTC | CASSSTGIFSYEQYF
NA | TRBJ2-6 | TRBV20-1 | NA | TGCAGTGCTAGTAAACATGAGGGAAGTGGGACTGGGGCCAACGTCCTGACTTTC | CSASKHEGSGTGANVLTF
medium-sized | TRBJ2-3 | TRBV29-1 | TRBD2 | TGCAGCGGGGAGGGGCTAGCGGACCGGGATACGCAGTATTTT | CSGEGLADRDTQYF
few | TRBJ1-1 | TRBV19 | NA | TGTGCCAGTACGCCGGGGGGGGTCACTGAAGCTTTCTTT | CASTPGGVTEAFF
few | TRBJ1-1 | TRBV19 | NA | TGTGCCAGCATCCTTTCCGGGACTGTTCGCACTGAAGCTTTCTTT | CASILSGTVRTEAFF
NA | TRBJ2-3 | TRBV14 | NA | TGTGCCAGCAGCCAAGGGGGGACTGGCAGGGGAGATACGCAGTATTTT | CASSQGGTGRGDTQYF
NA | TRBJ2-3 | TRBV12-3/TRBV12-4 | NA | TGTGCCAGCTCACAGAGGGGATTTAGCACAGATACGCAGTATTTT | CASSQRGFSTDTQYF
NA | TRBJ1-3 | TRBV5-5 | NA | TGTGCCAGCAGCTTACCAGGGGTCAATGGAAACACCATATATTTT | CASSLPGVNGNTIYF
NA | TRBJ2-3 | TRBV24-1 | TRBD1 | TGTGCCACATCAGGGGGTGGTATCGCAGATACGCAGTATTTT | CATSGGGIADTQYF
NA | TRBJ2-5 | TRBV30 | TRBD1 | TGTGCCTGGGACAGGGGGCAAGATACCCAGTACTTC | CAWDRGQDTQYF
NA | TRBJ2-3 | TRBV4-3 | TRBD2 | TGTGCCAGCAGCTTGATTCTTAGCGGGAGGGACACAGATACGCAGTATTTT | CASSLILSGRDTDTQYF
NA | TRBJ1-1 | TRBV19 | NA | TGTGCCAGTAGTATACTGCCGGCCAACACTGAAGCTTTCTTT | CASSILPANTEAFF
few | TRBJ1-6 | TRBV6-1 | NA | TGTGCCAGCAGTGAGAAATTGGGCCCCGGGGACCTGGATAGTTCACCCCTCCACTTT | CASSEKLGPGDLDSSPLHF
NA | TRBJ1-2 | TRBV29-1 | TRBD1 | TGCAGCGTCGCAGGGGGCAGTGGCTACACCTTC | CSVAGGSGYTF
NA | TRBJ1-5 | TRBV6-5 | NA | TGTGCCAGCAGTTACGATTTTCAGGCCCTGAGGGGCAGGGATCAGCCCCAGCATTTT | CASSYDFQALRGRDQPQHF
NA | TRBJ2-1 | TRBV11-1 | TRBD2 | TGTGCCAGCAGCTCGCCAACTAGCGGGAGGAGGAATGAGCAGTTCTTC | CASSSPTSGRRNEQFF
few | TRBJ2-7 | TRBV5-4 | TRBD1 | TGTGCCAGCAGCTCCCCGGACAGGGGTCACGAGCAGTACTTC | CASSSPDRGHEQYF
few | TRBJ2-1 | TRBV11-2 | NA | TGTGCCAGCAGCTCCGAACTCTACAATGAGCAGTTCTTC | CASSSELYNEQFF
NA | TRBJ1-1 | TRBV6-5 | TRBD1 | TGTGCCAGCAGTACCCTTTGGACAGGGGAGAACACTGAAGCTTTCTTT | CASSTLWTGENTEAFF
few | TRBJ2-5 | TRBV5-4 | NA | TGTGCCAGCAGCCAAAAAACTCGCCCCCAAGAGACCCAGTACTTC | CASSQKTRPQETQYF
medium-sized | TRBJ2-5 | TRBV15 | NA | TGTGCCACCAGCACTCTTAAAGGGGGTTGGGAGACCCAGTACTTC | CATSTLKGGWETQYF
NA | TRBJ2-2 | TRBV6-5 | NA | TGTGCCAGCAGTTACTTGGGAATTAGGGGCCCCCGGGCGGCCGGGGAGCTGTTTTTT | CASSYLGIRGPRAAGELFF
NA | TRBJ2-7 | TRBV5-6 | TRBD2 | TGTGCCAGCAGCTTGTTCAAGCTAGCGGAGGCGTACGAGCAGTACTTC | CASSLFKLAEAYEQYF
few | TRBJ1-4 | TRBV6-5 | NA | TGTGCCAGCAGTTACTCGACGGGACTGATTAATGAAAAACTGTTTTTT | CASSYSTGLINEKLFF
few | TRBJ1-6 | TRBV12-3/TRBV12-4 | NA | TGTGCCAGCAGTTTAGGCTTTAGGGGCGCCTCACCCCTCCACTTT | CASSLGFRGASPLHF
NA | TRBJ1-4 | TRBV5-3 | TRBD1 | TGCGCCAGCAGCGTAGGACAGGTTAATGAAAAACTGTTTTTT | CASSVGQVNEKLFF
once | TRBJ2-1 | TRBV4-2 | NA | TGTGCCAGCAGCCGGGAGCTAGCAAACCAATACAATGAGCAGTTCTTC | CASSRELANQYNEQFF
NA | TRBJ1-1 | TRBV20-1 | NA | TGCAGTGCTAGAGACAGGGGAAAGAGGGATAACACTGAAGCTTTCTTT | CSARDRGKRDNTEAFF
medium-sized | TRBJ2-5 | TRBV18 | TRBD2 | TGTGCCAGCTCACACACAGCGGGGGCCCTGGAGACCCAGTACTTC | CASSHTAGALETQYF